The rows below give T cell receptor beta chains drawn from one sample of a study of blood T cell repertoires in COVID-19. Method: immunoSEQ multiplex PCR; TCRdb's copy keeps in-frame clones and lacks some. The table shows about 170,000 clones, with around 91% occurring only once. The specimen was PBMCs or T cells enriched from blood (not recorded which). The receptors come from a woman aged 18-30 years who had recovered from COVID-19. CDR3s include the opening cysteine and the closing phenylalanine or tryptophan. The order of the fields is V gene, D gene, J gene, CDR3 DNA, CDR3 protein. A D gene is named only where the DNA matches it firmly.

TRBV5-1,TRBD2,TRBJ2-1,TGCGCCAGCAGCGATAATTTCCTGTGGGAGCGGGAGCACCGGAAAAGCGCATACAATGAGCAGTTCTTC,CASSDNFLWEREHRKSAYNEQFF
TRBV10-3,TRBD1,TRBJ1-6,TGTGCCATCAGTGATACAGGGGATTCACCCCTCCACTTT,CAISDTGDSPLHF
TRBV29-1,-,TRBJ2-3,TGCAGCGTCGCTATTACGGATACGCAGTATTTT,CSVAITDTQYF
TRBV6-6,-,TRBJ1-6,TGTGCCAGCACCACGGGGGGGCACTATTCACCCCTCCACTTT,CASTTGGHYSPLHF
TRBV5-6,-,TRBJ2-6,TGTGCCAGCAGCTTCTTGCTGCAGATCTCTGGGGCCAACGTCCTGACTTTC,CASSFLLQISGANVLTF
TRBV19,-,TRBJ1-1,TGTGCCAGTAGTATCCACAGCTTGAACACTGAAGCTTTCTTT,CASSIHSLNTEAFF
TRBV2,-,TRBJ2-7,TGTGCCAGCAGTGATGGCAGGCCCCCTACCTACGAGCAGTACTTC,CASSDGRPPTYEQYF
TRBV5-1,-,TRBJ2-2,TGCGCCAGCAGCTTGACTACCAACACCGGGGAGCTGTTTTTT,CASSLTTNTGELFF
TRBV5-1,TRBD2,TRBJ2-7,TGCGCCAGCAGCTTGGCGGGACTATCTTGGCAGTACTTC,CASSLAGLSWQYF
TRBV21-1,-,TRBJ1-2,TGTGCCAGCAGCGGCCGGGACAGGGTATTCGGCTACACCTTC,CASSGRDRVFGYTF
TRBV11-2,-,TRBJ1-2,TGTGCCAGCAGCTTGTACAGTGTGGGCTACACCTTC,CASSLYSVGYTF
TRBV5-1,-,TRBJ1-2,TGCGCCAGCACGGTTCAGGGCTGGGATGGCTACACCTTC,CASTVQGWDGYTF